The clone carrying this TCR beta chain was observed at least ten times. In the original processing: Nucleated cell counts were estimated from reference gene primer amplification. The method was immunoSEQ multiplex PCR; TCRdb's version includes in-frame clones alone and lacks a portion of them. The DNA gave D and trimming, while V, J and clone size come from that table. The sample shows more than 200,000 clones, 70% to 85% of them seen only once. The data derive from a study of blood T cell repertoires in COVID-19. Study at large: PBMCs, B-cell-depleted T cells, or T cells were the source of the cDNA or gDNA that made up the material.

Germline CDR1 reads SGHAT; CDR2 reads FQDESV (reference sequence). This CDR3 spans 15 amino acids. Trimming cost V 5 bases and J 0 bases, with 11 bases left between them. The rearrangement links TRBV11-1 to TRBJ2-1, with a tentative D call TRBD2 (6 bases). Sequencing used peripheral blood. The clonotype originates from a woman in her thirties or forties who had recovered from COVID-19. CDR3 bases: TGTGCCAGCAGCGCGGGACGGACCTCCTACAATGAGCAGTTCTTC. It encodes CASSAGRTSYNEQFF.